The clone carrying this T cell receptor (beta chain) has only one observation. V lost 2 bases and J 2 bases, leaving 9 bases between the germline ends. The CDR3 loop spans 13 amino acids. CDR1 is GTSNPN and CDR2 is SVGIG in the germline V gene (reference sequence). This specimen belongs to a study of blood T cell repertoires in COVID-19. Background on the study: Researchers got acute and convalescent COVID-19 samples from the United States, Italy and Spain. In each case, the material was cDNA or gDNA derived from T cells, B-cell-depleted T cells, or PBMCs.

TCRdb's table, derived via immunoSEQ multiplex PCR, lists solely in-frame clones and lacks some. The profile shows about 87,000 clones, about 85% of them singletons. Sequencing was performed on peripheral blood. This TCR was sampled from an elderly woman with COVID-19, enrolled during active disease. The chain recombines TRBV30 with TRBJ1-1; possible D gene TRBD1, 5 bases. The CDR3, as DNA: TGTGCCTGGAGTAGGCAGGGAAACACTGAAGCTTTCTTT. This sequence encodes CAWSRQGNTEAFF.